This entry lists 8 T cell receptor beta chains sequenced from one sample in a study of blood T cell repertoires in COVID-19. Clones were read by immunoSEQ multiplex PCR, and TCRdb kept only the in-frame ones, dropping some. The sample lists some 150,000 clones, about 86% occurring once. Sequences were obtained from peripheral blood. Receptors were obtained from a man in his 70s with acute or convalescent COVID-19.

This CDR3 reads CASRQDSVSYNEQFF. As DNA, the CDR3 is TGCGCCAGCCGACAGGACAGCGTCTCCTACAATGAGCAGTTCTTC. This chain links TRBV5-1 with TRBJ2-1; possible D gene TRBD1, 6 bases. V was pared by 7 bases and J by 0 bases, with 14 bases between. The CDR3 is 15 residues long. Per germline, CDR1 SGHRS and CDR2 YFSETQ. The full variable domain, in which reference TRBV5-1 and TRBJ2-1 provide the parts outside the CDR3, is KAGVTQTPRYLIKTRGQQVTLSCSPISGHRSVSWYQQTPGQGLQFLFEYFSETQRNKGNFPGRFSGRQFSNSRSEMNVSTLELGDSALYLCASRQDSVSYNEQFFGPGTRLTVL.

Ten or more counts support this clone. The chain carries TRBV7-8 and TRBJ2-7; TRBD2 matches 10 bases. Germline V gene sequence: CDR1 SGHVS, CDR2 FQNEAQ. The CDR3 sequence is 16 residues long. Trimming cost V 7 bases and J 9 bases; bases outside gene matches: 18. The CDR3 DNA sequence: TGTGCCAGCACGCAAGGGCTAGCGGGAGCCGGTCCTGGGCAGTACTTC. This sequence encodes CASTQGLAGAGPGQYF.

The chain recombines TRBV7-2 with TRBJ2-6, with D perhaps TRBD1 (5 bases). V lost 5 bases to trimming and J lost 0 bases, with 11 bases between them. The CDR3 is 16 residues long. The germline V gene has CDR1 SGHTA and CDR2 FQGNSA. The CDR3 is CASSPRTISGANVLTF. Written as DNA, the CDR3 is TGTGCCAGCAGCCCCCGGACAATCTCTGGGGCCAACGTCCTGACTTTC.

The V gene is TRBV4-3, the J gene TRBJ1-2, with D uncertain. The CDR3 runs 14 residues. Germline-derived CDR1 and CDR2 are LGHNA and YSLEER. V dropped 0 bases and J dropped 8 bases, with 13 bases sitting between them. The CDR3 DNA is TGCGCCAGCAGCCAAGATCCCTGGGGAGGCGGCTACACCTTC. Translating it yields CASSQDPWGGGYTF.

V and J are TRBV4-1 and TRBJ2-3; D not certain. V lost 5 bases and J lost 5, with 8 bases in between. CDR3 length: 12 amino acids. The V gene's germline CDR1 is MGHRA and CDR2 YSYEKL. The CDR3 loop is CASSAEQDTQYF. Written as DNA, the CDR3 is TGCGCCAGCAGCGCTGAGCAAGATACGCAGTATTTT.

This chain connects TRBV18 to TRBJ2-3, with TRBD2 matching over 12 bases. CDR1 and CDR2 (germline): KGHSH, LQKENI. CDR3 length: 19 amino acids. V shed 1 base, J shed 2 bases, and the junction held 10 bases outside the gene matches. The CDR3 reads CASSPLSSGRAMPTDTQYF. The DNA of the CDR3 is TGTGCCAGCTCACCACTGTCTAGCGGGAGGGCCATGCCCACAGATACGCAGTATTTT.

This chain connects TRBV19 to TRBJ2-1; 11 bases match TRBD2. The trim removed 6 bases at V and 7 bases at J, leaving 8 bases unmatched. The germline V gene has CDR1 LNHDA and CDR2 SQIVND (reference sequence). The CDR3 spans 15 residues. The CDR3 sequence is CASRNQASGRNEQFF. CDR3 DNA: TGTGCCAGTAGAAACCAGGCTAGCGGGAGGAATGAGCAGTTCTTC. Based on the CDR3 plus reference TRBV19 and TRBJ2-1, the full variable domain is DGGITQSPKYLFRKEGQNVTLSCEQNLNHDAMYWYRQDPGQGLRLIYYSQIVNDFQKGDIAEGYSVSREKKESFPLTVTSAQKNPTAFYLCASRNQASGRNEQFFGPGTRLTVL.

The gene calls are TRBV13 and TRBJ2-3, with 12 bases matching TRBD2. J lost 0 bases, V lost 4 bases, and 5 bases had no gene match. There are 17 residues in the CDR3. CDR1 is PRHDT and CDR2 is FYEKMQ in the germline V gene (reference sequence). The CDR3 region has the DNA TGTGCCAGCAGCTCCAGGACTAGCGGGGTTAGCACAGATACGCAGTATTTT. Amino acids: CASSSRTSGVSTDTQYF.